This T cell receptor (beta chain) was sequenced for a study of blood T cell repertoires in COVID-19. Background on the study: The cDNA or gDNA used as material had been derived from T cells, B-cell-depleted T cells, or PBMCs.

This clone was seen a handful of times. The method was immunoSEQ multiplex PCR; TCRdb's version includes in-frame clones alone and lacks a portion of them. The table records approximately 230,000 clones, about 87% of them present only once. Germline V CDR1 and CDR2: LNHDA, SQIVND (reference sequence). The CDR3 consists of 16 residues. V gave up 4 bases and J gave up 6 bases; unmatched junction bases: 10. The chain has TRBV19 and TRBJ2-7; 12 bases line up with TRBD1. This clonotype was obtained from a woman in her thirties with COVID-19, enrolled during active disease. Sample: peripheral blood. In DNA form, the CDR3 reads TGTGCCAGTAGTACCTTCGGCGGGACAGGGGGCGCCGAGCAGTACTTC. Translated: CASSTFGGTGGAEQYF.